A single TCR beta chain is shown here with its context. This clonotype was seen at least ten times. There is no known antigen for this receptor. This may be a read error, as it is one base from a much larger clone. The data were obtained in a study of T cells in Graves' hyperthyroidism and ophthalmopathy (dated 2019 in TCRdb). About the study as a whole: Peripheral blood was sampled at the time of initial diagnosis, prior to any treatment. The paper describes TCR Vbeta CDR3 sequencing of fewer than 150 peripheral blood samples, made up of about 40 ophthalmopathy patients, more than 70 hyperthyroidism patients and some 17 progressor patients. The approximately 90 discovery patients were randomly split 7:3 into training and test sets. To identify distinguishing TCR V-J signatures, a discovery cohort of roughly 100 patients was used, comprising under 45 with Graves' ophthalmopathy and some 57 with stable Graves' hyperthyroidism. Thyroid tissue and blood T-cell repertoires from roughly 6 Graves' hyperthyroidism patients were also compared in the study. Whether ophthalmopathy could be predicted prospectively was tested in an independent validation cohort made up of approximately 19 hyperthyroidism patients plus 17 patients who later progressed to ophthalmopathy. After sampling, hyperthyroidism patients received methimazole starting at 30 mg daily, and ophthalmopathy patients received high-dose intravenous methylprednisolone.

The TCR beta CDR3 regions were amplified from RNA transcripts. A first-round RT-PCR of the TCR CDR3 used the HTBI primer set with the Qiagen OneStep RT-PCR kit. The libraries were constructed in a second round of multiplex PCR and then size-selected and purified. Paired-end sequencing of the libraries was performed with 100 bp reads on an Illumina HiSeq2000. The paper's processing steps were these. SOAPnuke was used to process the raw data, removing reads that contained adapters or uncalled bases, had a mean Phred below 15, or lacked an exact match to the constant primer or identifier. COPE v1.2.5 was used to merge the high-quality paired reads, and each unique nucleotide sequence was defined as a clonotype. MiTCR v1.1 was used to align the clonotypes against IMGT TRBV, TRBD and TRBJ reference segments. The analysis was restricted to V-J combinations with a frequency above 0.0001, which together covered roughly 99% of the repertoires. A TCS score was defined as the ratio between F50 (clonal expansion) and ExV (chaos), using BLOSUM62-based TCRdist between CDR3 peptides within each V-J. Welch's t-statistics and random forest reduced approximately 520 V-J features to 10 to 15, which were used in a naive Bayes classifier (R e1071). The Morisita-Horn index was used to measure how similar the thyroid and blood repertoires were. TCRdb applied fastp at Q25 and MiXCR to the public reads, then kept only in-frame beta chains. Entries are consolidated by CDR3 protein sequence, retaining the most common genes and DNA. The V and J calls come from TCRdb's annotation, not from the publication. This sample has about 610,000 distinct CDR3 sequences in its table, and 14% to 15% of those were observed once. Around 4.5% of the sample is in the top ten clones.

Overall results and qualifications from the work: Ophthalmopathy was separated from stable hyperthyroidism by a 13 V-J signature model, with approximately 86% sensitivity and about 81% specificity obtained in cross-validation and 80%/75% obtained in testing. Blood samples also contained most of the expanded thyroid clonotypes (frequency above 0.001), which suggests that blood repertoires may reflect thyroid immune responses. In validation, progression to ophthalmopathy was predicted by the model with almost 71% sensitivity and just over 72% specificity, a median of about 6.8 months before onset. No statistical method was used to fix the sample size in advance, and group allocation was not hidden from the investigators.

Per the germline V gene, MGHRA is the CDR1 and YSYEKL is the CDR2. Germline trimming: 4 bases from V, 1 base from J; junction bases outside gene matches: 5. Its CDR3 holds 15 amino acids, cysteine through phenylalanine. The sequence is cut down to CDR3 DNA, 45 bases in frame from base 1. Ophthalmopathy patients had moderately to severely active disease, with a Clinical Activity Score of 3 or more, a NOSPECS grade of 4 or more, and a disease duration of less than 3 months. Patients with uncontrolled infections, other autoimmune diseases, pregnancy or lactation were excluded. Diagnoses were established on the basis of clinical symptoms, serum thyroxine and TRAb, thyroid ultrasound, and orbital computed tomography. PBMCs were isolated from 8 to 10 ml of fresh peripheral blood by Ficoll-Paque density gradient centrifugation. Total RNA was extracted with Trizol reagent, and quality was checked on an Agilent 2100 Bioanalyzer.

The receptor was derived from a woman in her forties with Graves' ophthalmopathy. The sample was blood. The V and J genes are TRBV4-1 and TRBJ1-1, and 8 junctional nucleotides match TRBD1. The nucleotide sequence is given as TGCGCCAGCAGCCGACTGACAGGGGAGAACACTGAAGCTTTCTTT. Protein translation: CASSRLTGENTEAFF.